The T cell receptor (beta chain) under discussion was sequenced for a study of blood T cell repertoires in COVID-19. Study information: There were acute and convalescent COVID-19 samples, and they came from the United States, Italy and Spain.

Seattle patient enrollment occurred during active infection, with longitudinal follow-up thereafter. This CDR3 has 15 residues. Trimming took 4 bases from V and 2 from J, leaving 14 bases between them. CDR1 MNHEY and CDR2 SMNVEV come from the germline V gene (reference sequence). Original processing methods: For nucleated cells, counts were estimated from reference gene primer amplification. Generated by immunoSEQ multiplex PCR, the TCRdb table keeps only in-frame clones and is missing some. V and J calls and clone size follow that table, whereas D and trimming were derived from the DNA. The table shows some 220,000 clones, with 83% occurring only once.

This TCR was recovered from a woman under 40 with COVID-19, enrolled during active disease. The chain recombines TRBV27 with TRBJ1-2; maybe TRBD1 (5 bases). Sequenced material: peripheral blood. This CDR3 is CASSSQEGTNYGYTF. CDR3 sequence (DNA): TGTGCCAGCAGTTCACAGGAGGGAACAAACTATGGCTACACCTTC.